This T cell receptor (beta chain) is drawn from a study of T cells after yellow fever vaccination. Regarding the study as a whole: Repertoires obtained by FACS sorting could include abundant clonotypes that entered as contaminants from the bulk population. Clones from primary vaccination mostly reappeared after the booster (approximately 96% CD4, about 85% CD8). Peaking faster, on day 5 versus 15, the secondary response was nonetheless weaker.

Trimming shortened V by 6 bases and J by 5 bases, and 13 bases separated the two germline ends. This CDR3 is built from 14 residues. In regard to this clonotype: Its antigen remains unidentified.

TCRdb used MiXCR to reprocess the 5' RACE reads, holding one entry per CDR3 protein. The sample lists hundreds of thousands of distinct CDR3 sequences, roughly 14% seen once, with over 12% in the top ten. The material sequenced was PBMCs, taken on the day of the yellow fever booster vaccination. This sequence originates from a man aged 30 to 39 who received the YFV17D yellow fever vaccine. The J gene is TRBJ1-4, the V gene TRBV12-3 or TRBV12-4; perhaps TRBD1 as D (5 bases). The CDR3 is CASSKQAGNEKLFF. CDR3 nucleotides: TGTGCCAGCAGCAAACAGGCGGGAAATGAAAAACTGTTTTTT.